The clone carrying this T cell receptor beta chain was observed once. The CDR3 sequence is 15 residues long. Per the germline V gene, CDR1 is LGHDT and CDR2 is YNNKEL (reference sequence). Trimming stripped 4 bases from V and 1 base from J, with 13 bases between. This sample was included in a study of control samples from healthy donors and cancer patients. TCRdb's table, derived via immunoSEQ multiplex PCR, lists solely in-frame clones and lacks some. The table has 40,000 to 60,000 clones, about 90% seen once. Material: PBMCs. The rearrangement links TRBV3-1 (or the pseudogene TRBV3-2) to TRBJ1-1, with D tentatively TRBD1 (5 bases). The TCR comes from a man aged 60 to 75 with head and neck cancer. The CDR3 spells CASSLLGAENTEAFF. CDR3 DNA: TGTGCCAGCAGCCTTCTTGGGGCGGAGAACACTGAAGCTTTCTTT.